The 26 T cell receptor beta chains below were found in one sample sequenced in a study of T cell repertoires in cytomegalovirus infection. Their target antigens are unknown. TCRdb processed the reads anew with MiXCR; each CDR3 protein has one entry. In the table there are tens of thousands of distinct CDR3 sequences, more than 20% of which are singletons. Sequenced here: CD8+ T cells from cultured PBMCs, sampled from culture after CMV antigen stimulation. These receptors all come from a human donor in good health (CMV status not recorded). Some clones in this sample may be carry-over from other donors' samples.

Ten or more counts support this clonotype. V is TRBV6-4 and J is TRBJ2-3, with D perhaps TRBD1 or TRBD2 (5 bases each). The CDR3 spans 14 residues. The germline V gene has CDR1 MRHNA and CDR2 SNTAGT. V was cut by 0 bases and J by 4 bases, with 8 bases left in between. CDR3 bases: TGTGCCAGCAGTGACTCGGGGGATTCAGATACGCAGTATTTT. It translates to CASSDSGDSDTQYF.

This rearrangement joins TRBV4-1 to TRBJ2-5; 7 positions match TRBD2. The germline V gene encodes CDR1 MGHRA and CDR2 YSYEKL. Germline trimming cut 0 bases from V and 3 bases from J; bases unmatched to any gene: 4. The CDR3 consists of 15 residues. CDR3 bases: TGCGCCAGCAGCCAAGAACGGCTAGCGGAAGAGACCCAGTACTTC. This translates into CASSQERLAEETQYF.

This clonotype was counted between two and nine times. V is TRBV7-9 and J is TRBJ2-5, with TRBD2 identical over 8 bases. From germline, CDR1 is SEHNR and CDR2 FQNEAQ (reference sequence). The CDR3 is made up of 13 amino acids. V lost 9 bases to trimming and J lost 2 bases; unmatched junction nucleotides: 5. CDR3 nucleotide sequence: TGTGCCAGTGAGAGCGGGAGACAAGAGACCCAGTACTTC. Translating it yields CASESGRQETQYF.

The CDR3 DNA reads TGTGCCAGTAGTATTAATAGGGGCACTGAAGCTTTCTTT. It codes for CASSINRGTEAFF. The gene calls are TRBV19 and TRBJ1-1; perhaps TRBD1 as D (5 bases). CDR1 is LNHDA, CDR2 SQIVND, per germline (reference sequence). V dropped 3 bases and J dropped 4 bases, with 9 bases sitting between them. The CDR3 spans 13 residues. The entire variable domain, with the rest obtained from reference TRBV19 and TRBJ1-1, is as follows: DGGITQSPKYLFRKEGQNVTLSCEQNLNHDAMYWYRQDPGQGLRLIYYSQIVNDFQKGDIAEGYSVSREKKESFPLTVTSAQKNPTAFYLCASSINRGTEAFFGQGTRLTVV.

V usage is TRBV2 and J usage is TRBJ2-7; 10 bases are a match to TRBD1. The length of the CDR3 is 16 residues. Germline V gives CDR1 SNHLY, CDR2 FYNNEI. J gave up 3 bases and V 8 bases, and 13 bases lay outside the gene matches. CDR3 nucleotide sequence: TGTGCCAGCCTATCAGTCTCCCGGGACAGGGGCTACGAGCAGTACTTC. Translation: CASLSVSRDRGYEQYF.

The chain has TRBV4-1 and TRBJ2-1; D might be TRBD1 (6 bases). V lost 0 bases to trimming and J lost 2 bases, with 8 bases between them. The CDR3 is 15 residues long. CDR1 and CDR2 (germline): MGHRA, YSYEKL. The CDR3 region is CASSQEQGTYNEQFF. The CDR3, as DNA: TGCGCCAGCAGCCAAGAACAGGGTACCTACAATGAGCAGTTCTTC.

This clonotype came up a few times. The chain combines TRBV7-9 with TRBJ1-6; D is ambiguous. This CDR3 is built from 12 residues. Trimming shortened V by 5 bases and J by 8 bases, and 7 bases separated the two germline ends. Germline V lookup: CDR1 SEHNR, CDR2 FQNEAQ (reference sequence). CDR3 sequence: CASSLNYSPLHF. Here the CDR3 DNA reads TGTGCCAGCAGCCTAAACTATTCACCCCTCCACTTT.

This chain joins TRBV11-3 and TRBJ2-5; TRBD1 agrees at 9 bases. Unmatched junction bases numbered 11, after V lost 1 base and J lost 5 bases. There are 17 residues in the CDR3. Germline assignment: CDR1 SGHNT and CDR2 YENEEA. The DNA of the CDR3 is TGTGCCAGCAGCTTAGGGCAACAGGGGGCGCTTGCGGAGACCCAGTACTTC. It is translated as CASSLGQQGALAETQYF.

This clonotype is medium-sized within its sample. CDR3 sequence (DNA): TGTGCCAGCAGTTTACCCGAGCGATCCACCGGGGAGCTGTTTTTT. This encodes CASSLPERSTGELFF. V gene TRBV28 combines with J gene TRBJ2-2, with D hard to call. With 2 bases removed from V and 4 bases from J, the gap between germline ends came to 11 bases. CDR1 and CDR2 from the germline V gene are MDHEN and SYDVKM. The CDR3 runs to 15 residues.

V gene TRBV7-3 combines with J gene TRBJ1-4; D is ambiguous. Germline loops: CDR1 SGHTA, CDR2 FQGTGA. Trimming shortened V by 7 bases and J by 6 bases, and 15 bases separated the two germline ends. This CDR3 has 14 amino acids. The CDR3 here is CASTKSGSDEKLFF. The CDR3 nucleotides are TGTGCCAGCACCAAGAGTGGGTCTGATGAAAAACTGTTTTTT.

There are a few counts of this clonotype. Written as DNA, the CDR3 is TGTGCCAGCAGTTTAATAGGGTCCCTGAACACTGAAGCTTTCTTT. This codes for CASSLIGSLNTEAFF. This sequence joins TRBV27 and TRBJ1-1; no definite D call. V lost 2 bases and J 0 bases, leaving 10 bases between the germline ends. Germline-derived CDR1 and CDR2 are MNHEY and SMNVEV (reference sequence). The CDR3 has 15 residues.

The table lists this clonotype with a few counts. This chain links TRBV11-2 with TRBJ2-7, with D perhaps given as TRBD1 or TRBD2 (5 bases each). CDR3 length: 17 residues. Germline V gene lookup returns CDR1 SGHAT and CDR2 FQNNGV. V lost 1 base, J lost 0 bases, and 16 bases lay in between. The CDR3 is CASSLGVGQGRSYEQYF. CDR3 nucleotides: TGTGCCAGCAGCTTAGGAGTGGGGCAGGGACGCTCCTACGAGCAGTACTTC. Using reference TRBV11-2 and TRBJ2-7 for the parts outside the CDR3, the full variable domain is EAGVAQSPRYKIIEKRQSVAFWCNPISGHATLYWYQQILGQGPKLLIQFQNNGVVDDSQLPKDRFSAERLKGVDSTLKIQPAKLEDSAVYLCASSLGVGQGRSYEQYFGPGTRLTVT.

This clonotype was seen at least ten times. V is TRBV10-3 and J is TRBJ2-7, with a weak D call TRBD2 (5 bases). The germline V gene has CDR1 ENHRY and CDR2 SYGVKD. This CDR3 is built from 16 residues. Trimming pared 2 bases from V and 3 bases from J, leaving 17 bases between. CDR3 sequence (DNA): TGTGCCATCAGTGAGCTCTGGCAATCCGGGGACTACGAGCAGTACTTC. It encodes CAISELWQSGDYEQYF.

This chain joins TRBV5-1 and TRBJ2-7; no clear D. Germline CDR1 SGHRS, CDR2 YFSETQ. Between the trimmed V and J ends, which lost 4 bases and 7 bases, there was a span of 9 bases. The CDR3 has 11 residues. The CDR3 DNA is TGCGCCAGCAGCGGACGTGGAGAGCAGTACTTC. Amino acid sequence: CASSGRGEQYF.

This clonotype was seen many times. CDR3 sequence: CASSLPGIGADTQYF. CDR3 in DNA: TGTGCCAGCAGTCTGCCAGGGATTGGGGCAGATACGCAGTATTTT. The chain is built from TRBV7-9 and TRBJ2-3; D perhaps matches TRBD1 (5 bases). The CDR3 runs to 15 residues. V was pared by 6 bases and J by 4 bases, with 17 bases between. The germline V gene has CDR1 SEHNR and CDR2 FQNEAQ (reference sequence). Combining the CDR3 with reference TRBV7-9 and TRBJ2-3 gives the whole variable domain DTGVSQNPRHKITKRGQNVTFRCDPISEHNRLYWYRQTLGQGPEFLTYFQNEAQLEKSRLLSDRFSAERPKGSFSTLEIQRTEQGDSAMYLCASSLPGIGADTQYFGPGTRLTVL.

This clonotype was seen more than once but under ten times. The chain combines TRBV28 with TRBJ2-5; possible D gene TRBD2, 6 bases. Trimming left V 6 bases short and J 4 bases short, with 21 bases between. The CDR3 loop spans 16 amino acids. From germline, CDR1 is MDHEN and CDR2 SYDVKM. The CDR3 loop is CASSYPGGEPPETQYF. The CDR3 DNA sequence: TGTGCCAGCAGCTACCCCGGGGGAGAGCCCCCAGAGACCCAGTACTTC.

The sample holds a few counts of this clonotype. J is TRBJ2-7 and V is TRBV6-2 or TRBV6-3, with 10 nucleotides matching TRBD2. CDR3 length: 17 residues. In germline, CDR1 is MNHEY, CDR2 SVGEGT. V dropped 0 bases and J dropped 3; count of bases not matched to a gene: 8. Written as DNA, the CDR3 is TGTGCCAGCAGTTACTCGAATCCCCTAGCGGGGGACTACGAGCAGTACTTC. This gives the protein CASSYSNPLAGDYEQYF.

The chain has TRBV20-1 and TRBJ2-1; D not certain. V gave up 8 bases and J gave up 2 bases, with 25 bases separating them. The CDR3 consists of 17 residues. CDR1 is DFQATT, CDR2 SNEGSKA, per germline (reference sequence). The CDR3 reads CSTMALGGDLTYNEQFF. As DNA, the CDR3 is TGCAGTACTATGGCCCTAGGCGGAGACCTTACCTACAATGAGCAGTTCTTC.

This chain links TRBV6-6 with TRBJ1-6; no clear D gene. Germline CDR1 reads MNHNY; CDR2 reads SVGAGI (reference sequence). The CDR3 extends over 17 amino acids. Trimming took off 4 bases at V and 0 bases at J, with 13 bases between the two ends. The CDR3 DNA reads as TGTGCCAGCAGTTTCTTCGCCCCGGGCTCCTATAATTCACCCCTCCACTTT. Protein product: CASSFFAPGSYNSPLHF.

This clonotype was detected a few times. V gene TRBV24-1 combines with J gene TRBJ2-7; 7 bases are a match to TRBD1. Germline CDR1 KGHDR, CDR2 SFDVKD. The CDR3 length is 14 residues. V shed 3 bases and J 0 bases; nucleotides not matched to a gene: 1. CDR3 in DNA: TGTGCCACCAGTGATCGGACAGGCTCCTACGAGCAGTACTTC. Encoded protein: CATSDRTGSYEQYF.

The V and J genes are TRBV6-2 or TRBV6-3 and TRBJ2-1, with 15 bases that match TRBD2. The CDR3 sequence is 16 residues long. The germline V gene has CDR1 MNHEY and CDR2 SVGEGT. V shed 7 bases and J 8 bases; nucleotides not matched to a gene: 9. The CDR3 loop is CASTGLAGGPRDEQFF. The CDR3 nucleotides are TGTGCCAGCACCGGACTAGCGGGAGGGCCCAGGGATGAGCAGTTCTTC.

This clonotype was recorded a few times. This chain uses TRBV7-9 with TRBJ2-5; D is possibly TRBD1 or TRBD2 (6 bases each). Germline V lookup: CDR1 SEHNR, CDR2 FQNEAQ (reference sequence). The CDR3 consists of 17 residues. Trimming stripped 5 bases from V and 1 base from J, with 20 bases between. As DNA, the CDR3 is TGTGCCAGCAGCCCCCGGGGGCTTGAGCGGATCCAAGAGACCCAGTACTTC. The encoded protein is CASSPRGLERIQETQYF.

The chain combines TRBV20-1 with TRBJ1-2; D gene ambiguous. Trimming pared 1 base from V and 7 bases from J, leaving 10 bases between. This CDR3 comprises 12 residues. Germline V lookup: CDR1 DFQATT, CDR2 SNEGSKA (reference sequence). The CDR3 DNA is TGCAGTGCTAGAGGCCCCGACGGTGGCTACACCTTC. This codes for CSARGPDGGYTF.

The rearrangement joins TRBV7-6 to TRBJ2-4, with a possible D match to TRBD2 (6 bases). The V end lost 4 bases, the J end lost 4 bases, and 14 bases lay between the germline ends. Per the germline V gene, CDR1 is SGHVS and CDR2 is FNYEAQ. This CDR3 is built from 15 residues. This CDR3 is CASSSGVGLKNIQYF. CDR3 bases: TGTGCCAGCAGCTCGGGGGTGGGTCTGAAAAACATTCAGTACTTC.

In this sample, this clonotype turned up many times. The V and J genes are TRBV4-3 and TRBJ2-1, with 9 bases matching TRBD2. CDR3 length: 14 residues. Per the germline V gene, CDR1 is LGHNA and CDR2 is YSLEER. V lost 6 bases to trimming and J lost 4 bases; unmatched junction nucleotides: 4. The CDR3 loop reads CASSRSGGYNEQFF. The CDR3 DNA sequence: TGCGCCAGCAGTCGTAGCGGGGGTTACAATGAGCAGTTCTTC.

The rearrangement joins TRBV28 to TRBJ2-1; D unclear. This CDR3 has 12 residues. Germline lookup yields CDR1 MDHEN and CDR2 SYDVKM. The V end was cut by 2 bases, the J end by 8 bases, with 7 bases between. This CDR3 reads CASSLRLHEQFF. The CDR3 nucleotides read TGTGCCAGCAGTTTACGACTCCATGAGCAGTTCTTC. Using reference TRBV28 and TRBJ2-1 for the parts outside the CDR3, the full variable domain is DVKVTQSSRYLVKRTGEKVFLECVQDMDHENMFWYRQDPGLGLRLIYFSYDVKMKEKGDIPEGYSVSREKKERFSLILESASTNQTSMYLCASSLRLHEQFFGPGTRLTVL.